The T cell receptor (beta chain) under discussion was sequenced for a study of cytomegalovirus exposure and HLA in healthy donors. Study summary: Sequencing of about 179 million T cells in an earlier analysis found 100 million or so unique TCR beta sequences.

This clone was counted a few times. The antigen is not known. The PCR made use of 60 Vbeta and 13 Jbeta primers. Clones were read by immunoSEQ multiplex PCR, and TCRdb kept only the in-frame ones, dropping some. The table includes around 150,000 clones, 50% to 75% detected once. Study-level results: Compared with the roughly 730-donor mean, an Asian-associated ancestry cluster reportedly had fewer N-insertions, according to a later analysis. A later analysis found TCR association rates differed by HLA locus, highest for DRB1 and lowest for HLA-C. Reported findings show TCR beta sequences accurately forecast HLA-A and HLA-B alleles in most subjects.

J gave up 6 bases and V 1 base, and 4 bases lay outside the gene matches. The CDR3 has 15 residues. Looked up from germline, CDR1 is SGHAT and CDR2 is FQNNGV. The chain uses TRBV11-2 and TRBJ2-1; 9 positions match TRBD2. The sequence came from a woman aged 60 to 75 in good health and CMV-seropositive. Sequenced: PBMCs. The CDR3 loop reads CASSLGAGGGNEQFF. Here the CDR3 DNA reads TGTGCCAGCAGCTTAGGCGCGGGAGGGGGCAATGAGCAGTTCTTC.